Listed here are 16 T cell receptor beta chains from one sample, sequenced in a study of blood T cells in healthy people across ages. Sample-barcoded 5' priming and a J-beta primer mix drove a second PCR of 7 to 11 cycles. Each CDR3 protein gets one entry after TCRdb re-called the 5' RACE reads with MiXCR. The data show 700,000 to 950,000 distinct CDR3 sequences, with roughly 47% seen just once and more than 20% held by the top ten. Sequencing was done on a sample of blood. These receptors all come from a woman aged 60-75 years in good health.

There are many counts of this clonotype. The chain couples TRBV7-2 to TRBJ2-7; possible D gene TRBD1, 6 bases. CDR1 is SGHTA, CDR2 FQGNSA, per germline. V lost 6 bases to trimming and J lost 0 bases, with 15 bases between them. This CDR3 has 15 residues. The CDR3 is CASSPQQGSSYEQYF. The DNA of the CDR3 is TGTGCCAGCAGTCCGCAACAGGGAAGCTCCTACGAGCAGTACTTC. The full variable domain, completed using reference TRBV7-2 and TRBJ2-7, is GAGVSQSPSNKVTEKGKDVELRCDPISGHTALYWYRQSLGQGLEFLIYFQGNSAPDKSGLPSDRFSAERTGGSVSTLTIQRTQQEDSAVYLCASSPQQGSSYEQYFGPGTRLTVT.

The chain carries TRBV2 and TRBJ2-5; 12 positions match TRBD2. The junction had 3 bases not matched to a gene; V was cut back by 6 bases and J by 1 base. CDR3 length: 15 amino acids. Germline CDR1 and CDR2: SNHLY and FYNNEI. The CDR3 nucleotides are TGTGCCAGCAGGGCGACTAGCGGGGGCCAAGAGACCCAGTACTTC. Translation: CASRATSGGQETQYF. Full variable domain (rest looked up from reference TRBV2 and TRBJ2-5): EPEVTQTPSHQVTQMGQEVILRCVPISNHLYFYWYRQILGQKVEFLVSFYNNEISEKSEIFDDQFSVERPDGSNFTLKIRSTKLEDSAMYFCASRATSGGQETQYFGPGTRLLVL.

The J gene is TRBJ2-5, the V gene TRBV7-9; D is unresolved. Gene TRBJ2-7 matches the end of the DNA better, so the J call may be wrong. The CDR3 loop spans 12 amino acids. Per germline, CDR1 SEHNR and CDR2 FQNEAQ (reference sequence). In DNA form, the CDR3 reads TGTGCCAGCAGCTTTTTGGGCGTCGAGCAGTACTTC. Translation: CASSFLGVEQYF.

The chain is built from TRBV7-9 and TRBJ2-4; TRBD1 matches 7 bases. The CDR3 runs to 17 residues. With V trimmed by 4 bases and J by 5 bases, 14 bases remained unmatched. CDR1 is SEHNR and CDR2 is FQNEAQ in the germline V gene (reference sequence). In nucleotides, the CDR3 is TGTGCCAGCAGCTCGCCTGTGACAGGGACCAGGCAAAACATTCAGTACTTC. Its translation: CASSSPVTGTRQNIQYF.

The chain has TRBV6-1 and TRBJ2-5, with 10 bases that match TRBD1. V gave up 6 bases and J gave up 1 base; unmatched junction bases: 14. CDR3 length: 18 residues. CDR1 and CDR2 from the germline V gene are MNHNS and SASEGT. The CDR3 DNA follows: TGTGCCAGCAGCCCATCGAATGGACAGGGGGTGTTCCAAGAGACCCAGTACTTC. This encodes CASSPSNGQGVFQETQYF.

V usage is TRBV29-1 and J usage is TRBJ2-5; 7 bases map to TRBD1. Germline trimming cut 3 bases from V and 0 bases from J; bases unmatched to any gene: 1. This CDR3 has 13 amino acids. Germline V lookup: CDR1 SQVTM, CDR2 ANQGSEA. This chain's CDR3 is CSVDRGNQETQYF. The CDR3 DNA is TGCAGCGTTGACAGGGGGAACCAAGAGACCCAGTACTTC. Using reference TRBV29-1 and TRBJ2-5 for the parts outside the CDR3, the full variable domain is SAVISQKPSRDICQRGTSLTIQCQVDSQVTMMFWYRQQPGQSLTLIATANQGSEATYESGFVIDKFPISRPNLTFSTLTVSNMSPEDSSIYLCSVDRGNQETQYFGPGTRLLVL.

The chain combines TRBV28 with TRBJ2-7, with D possibly TRBD1 on 6 matching bases. The CDR3 sequence is 15 residues long. Looked up from germline, CDR1 is MDHEN and CDR2 is SYDVKM. V gave up 3 bases and J gave up 2 bases, with 14 bases separating them. In DNA form, the CDR3 reads TGTGCCAGCAGTTTTCAGCAGGGGATACCCTACGAGCAGTACTTC. This translates into CASSFQQGIPYEQYF.

This clonotype turned up a few times. The J gene is TRBJ1-2, the V gene TRBV5-5, with a possible D match to TRBD1 (6 bases). The CDR3 is made up of 16 amino acids. Germline loops: CDR1 SGHKS, CDR2 YYEKEE (reference sequence). The germline V and J ends were trimmed by 0 bases and 5 bases, with 17 bases remaining between them. CDR3 DNA: TGTGCCAGCAGCTTGGCAGGGGTACTGGGCGATTATGGCTACACCTTC. This encodes CASSLAGVLGDYGYTF.

The rearrangement joins TRBV12-3 or TRBV12-4 to TRBJ1-2, with 8 bases that match TRBD1. CDR3 length: 14 amino acids. The trim removed 5 bases at V and 4 bases at J, leaving 6 bases unmatched. CDR3 region: CASSKGQAIYGYTF. CDR3 in DNA: TGTGCCAGCAGTAAGGGACAGGCAATCTATGGCTACACCTTC.

The chain is built from TRBV4-1 and TRBJ2-7; perhaps TRBD2 as D (6 bases). Trimming cost V 0 bases and J 4 bases, with 16 bases left between them. CDR3 size: 16 residues. Germline V gene data show CDR1 as MGHRA and CDR2 as YSYEKL. CDR3 region: CASSQDDAGNAYEQYF. CDR3 DNA: TGCGCCAGCAGCCAAGATGATGCGGGAAACGCTTACGAGCAGTACTTC.

This chain uses TRBV27 with TRBJ2-3; D is perhaps TRBD1 (8 bases). Germline V gene sequence: CDR1 MNHEY, CDR2 SMNVEV (reference sequence). Between the trimmed V and J ends, which lost 4 bases and 10 bases, there was a span of 18 bases. The CDR3 contains 14 residues. The DNA for the CDR3 is TGTGCCAGCAGTTCCACTCCTACAGGGGGGGCGCAGTATTTT. This encodes CASSSTPTGGAQYF.

The chain uses TRBV3-1 and TRBJ2-4; D is possibly TRBD2 (6 bases). The better agreement between TRBJ2-7 and the DNA end casts doubt on the J call. CDR3 length equals 15 residues. From germline, CDR1 is LGHDT and CDR2 YNNKEL (reference sequence). The CDR3 coding sequence is TGTGCCAGCAGCTCGTCCGAGATGGGGAGGTACGAGCAGTACTTC. Translation gives CASSSSEMGRYEQYF.

Points on this clonotype: The junction departs from germline at one end; a sequencing error may be responsible. This chain joins TRBV12-3 or TRBV12-4 and TRBJ1-5, with D hard to call. This CDR3 has 14 residues. In nucleotides, the CDR3 is TGTGCCAGCAGTTTAAAGGCCGGCGGGCAGCCCCGGCATTTT. Translating it yields CASSLKAGGQPRHF.

This chain connects TRBV15 to TRBJ2-7; D is perhaps TRBD1 (6 bases). V was trimmed by 1 base and J by 0 bases, leaving 16 bases between them. The CDR3 totals 17 residues. Germline-derived CDR1 and CDR2 are LNHNV and YYDKDF (reference sequence). The CDR3 sequence: CATSRGRTERFSYEQYF. Here the CDR3 DNA reads TGTGCCACCAGCAGAGGCCGGACAGAGAGATTCTCCTACGAGCAGTACTTC.

The chain couples TRBV6-4 to TRBJ2-3; D is uncertain. The CDR3 covers 13 residues. CDR1 and CDR2 from the germline V gene are MRHNA and SNTAGT. V was pared by 4 bases and J by 4 bases, with 9 bases between. The chain's CDR3 is CASSGDGPDTQYF. The CDR3 DNA follows: TGTGCCAGCAGTGGGGATGGCCCAGATACGCAGTATTTT.

J is TRBJ1-2 and V is TRBV5-5; D not resolved. The CDR3 sequence is 14 residues long. Deletions cut 1 base from V and 4 bases from J, with 11 bases between. Germline CDR1 reads SGHKS; CDR2 reads YYEKEE (reference sequence). The CDR3 reads CASSLSATSYGYTF. The DNA for the CDR3 is TGTGCCAGCAGCTTGTCGGCGACAAGCTATGGCTACACCTTC.